A single sample gave rise to the 25 T cell receptor beta chains below, sequenced in a study of post-analysis software for immune sequencing data. Study outcomes and limitations: About 5 TRBV segments (TRBV5-6, TRBV5-1 and TRBV20-1 among them) occurred more frequently in patients than in controls.

For these TCRs, the target antigens are not known. The TCR beta cDNA libraries contained unique molecular identifiers. TCRdb re-called the PCR reads through MiXCR, storing one row per CDR3 protein. Here the sample spans about 540,000 distinct CDR3 sequences, around 34% being singletons. The sequenced sample was blood. Every receptor here comes from a girl aged 2-17 years with multiple sclerosis.

The V and J genes are TRBV11-1 and TRBJ1-1, with D uncertain. The CDR3 runs 13 residues. V was trimmed by 1 base and J by 8 bases, leaving 11 bases between them. In germline, CDR1 is SGHAT, CDR2 FQDESV (reference sequence). The CDR3 loop reads CASSLEIGNEAFF. The CDR3 nucleotides read TGTGCCAGCAGCTTAGAAATCGGGAACGAAGCTTTCTTT. The complete variable domain, with remaining parts taken from reference TRBV11-1 and TRBJ1-1, reads EAEVAQSPRYKITEKSQAVAFWCDPISGHATLYWYRQILGQGPELLVQFQDESVVDDSQLPKDRFSAERLKGVDSTLKIQPAELGDSAMYLCASSLEIGNEAFFGQGTRLTVV.

V usage is TRBV20-1 and J usage is TRBJ1-2; D is possibly TRBD1 (5 bases). The V gene lost 4 bases and the J gene lost 4 bases, with 13 bases spanning the gap. In germline, CDR1 is DFQATT, CDR2 SNEGSKA (reference sequence). This CDR3 is built from 13 residues. The CDR3 nucleotides read TGCAGTGCTAATGCAGGGATTGGCTATGGCTACACCTTC. This translates into CSANAGIGYGYTF.

The V and J genes are TRBV20-1 and TRBJ2-1; 10 nucleotides agree with TRBD2. Germline lookup yields CDR1 DFQATT and CDR2 SNEGSKA (reference sequence). V shed 6 bases and J 9 bases; nucleotides not matched to a gene: 14. This CDR3 spans 15 amino acids. For the CDR3, the DNA is TGCAGTGCCGACAGCGGGAGGGGGCTGTGGGGTGAGCAGTTCTTC. This gives the protein CSADSGRGLWGEQFF.

This clonotype was counted a few times. The rearrangement links TRBV5-1 to TRBJ1-1; 9 nucleotides match TRBD1. CDR1 is SGHRS, CDR2 YFSETQ, per germline. V was pared by 4 bases and J by 0 bases, with 7 bases of the junction left unmatched. CDR3 size: 16 residues. CDR3 residues: CASSRGQGLVNTEAFF. The DNA for the CDR3 is TGCGCCAGCAGCCGAGGACAGGGGCTGGTGAACACTGAAGCTTTCTTT.

This clonotype appeared a few times. The rearrangement links TRBV12-3 or TRBV12-4 to TRBJ1-4, with 9 bases lining up with TRBD1. V lost 7 bases, J lost 8 bases, and 8 bases stayed unmatched. This CDR3 spans 14 amino acids. CDR3 sequence (DNA): TGTGCCAGCACCGCGGACAGGGGAAGAGAAAAACTGTTTTTT. Protein: CASTADRGREKLFF.

This clonotype was seen a few times. This chain uses TRBV7-9 with TRBJ2-4; D unresolved. Germline V gives CDR1 SEHNR, CDR2 FQNEAQ (reference sequence). The CDR3 runs 16 residues. V was trimmed by 1 base and J by 0 bases, leaving 10 bases between them. The CDR3 is CASSLGTTLAKNIQYF. In DNA form, the CDR3 reads TGTGCCAGCAGCTTAGGGACGACCTTAGCCAAAAACATTCAGTACTTC.

This clonotype has only a few counts. The chain carries TRBV28 and TRBJ2-1; 14 nucleotides match TRBD2. The CDR3 runs to 17 residues. V lost 5 bases and J lost 6; bases outside the gene matches: 9. Per germline, CDR1 MDHEN and CDR2 SYDVKM. This chain's CDR3 is CASSPFQTSGGVNEQFF. The CDR3 DNA sequence: TGTGCCAGCAGTCCCTTTCAGACTAGCGGGGGGGTCAATGAGCAGTTCTTC.

This clonotype appeared many times. CDR3 in amino acids: CASSYRGQETQYF. The CDR3 nucleotides are TGTGCCAGCAGTTACAGGGGGCAAGAGACCCAGTACTTC. The chain couples TRBV6-5 to TRBJ2-5, with D perhaps TRBD1 (6 bases). The CDR3 contains 13 residues. With 2 bases removed from V and 2 bases from J, the gap between germline ends came to 6 bases. Per the germline V gene, CDR1 is MNHEY and CDR2 is SVGAGI.

J is TRBJ2-3 and V is TRBV7-2, with TRBD2 matching over 12 bases. V trimming: 4 bases; J trimming: 5 bases; junction bases outside the gene matches: 4. CDR1 and CDR2 (germline): SGHTA, FQGNSA. The CDR3 consists of 15 residues. CDR3 sequence (DNA): TGTGCCAGCAGCTGGGTACTAGCGGGGGGAGATACGCAGTATTTT. Its protein product is CASSWVLAGGDTQYF.

The chain joins TRBV29-1 to TRBJ2-5; TRBD1 agrees at 7 bases. The length of the CDR3 is 11 residues. Germline values: CDR1 SQVTM, CDR2 ANQGSEA. This chain's CDR3 is CRSDRDETQYF. CDR3 coding DNA: TGCAGGTCTGACAGGGATGAGACCCAGTACTTC.

V is TRBV5-1 and J is TRBJ2-1; 7 bases map to TRBD1. Germline-derived CDR1 and CDR2 are SGHRS and YFSETQ. V shed 7 bases and J 9 bases; nucleotides not matched to a gene: 10. This CDR3 is 13 amino acids long. CDR3 sequence (DNA): TGCGCCAGCCATGACGACAGGGCGCTTGAGCAGTTCTTC. It yields the protein CASHDDRALEQFF.

The V and J genes are TRBV5-1 and TRBJ2-1; 9 nucleotides match TRBD1. CDR1 is SGHRS, CDR2 YFSETQ, per germline. CDR3 length: 18 residues. After removal of 4 bases from V and 7 bases from J, the junction contained 18 bases not matched to a gene. CDR3 coding DNA: TGCGCCAGCAGCCCCAGGGCCAGAGGGGGACAGGGCTGGAATGAGCAGTTCTTC. Its translation: CASSPRARGGQGWNEQFF.

In the case of this clonotype: Sequence at one end of the junction differs from germline and may be a read error. This chain links TRBV6-8 with TRBJ2-5, with 11 bases lining up with TRBD2. The germline V gene has CDR1 MNHGY and CDR2 SAAAGT. The CDR3 has 16 residues. CDR3 sequence reads: CVSSPSGGTLQETQYF. The CDR3, as DNA: TGTGTCAGCAGTCCTAGCGGGGGGACACTCCAAGAGACCCAGTACTTC.

As to this clonotype: A much larger clone differs by one base, so this may be a read error. V gene TRBV6-2 or TRBV6-3 combines with J gene TRBJ2-1; D call uncertain. The CDR3 sequence is 14 residues long. Germline loops: CDR1 MNHEY, CDR2 SVGEGT. CDR3 loop: CATKTTSPYNGQFF. CDR3 nucleotide sequence: TGTGCCACCAAGACGACATCTCCCTACAATGGGCAGTTCTTC.

This clonotype was detected only a few times. The chain is built from TRBV5-6 and TRBJ1-2, with TRBD1 as a possible D gene (5 bases). V lost 4 bases to trimming and J lost 4 bases, with 11 bases between them. The germline CDR1 and CDR2 sequences are SGHDT and YYEEEE. CDR3 length: 13 amino acids. For the CDR3, the DNA is TGTGCCAGCAGCGAGGACATGATCTATGGCTACACCTTC. This codes for CASSEDMIYGYTF.

This clonotype was seen more than once but under ten times. The chain employs TRBV20-1 and TRBJ1-2; a weak D match, TRBD1 (5 bases). The CDR3 sequence is 14 residues long. Germline V gene lookup returns CDR1 DFQATT and CDR2 SNEGSKA (reference sequence). Trimming took off 5 bases at V and 2 bases at J, with 15 bases between the two ends. DNA for the CDR3: TGCAGTGCTTCCCCTGACAGCGCGAACTATGGCTACACCTTC. Protein: CSASPDSANYGYTF.

The chain links TRBV12-3 or TRBV12-4 to TRBJ1-6; D is unclear. The ends were cut back, 6 bases at V and 8 bases at J, with 8 bases in the middle. The CDR3 totals 12 residues. DNA of the CDR3: TGTGCCAGCAGGGTTGATGATTCACCCCTCCACTTT. Its translation is CASRVDDSPLHF.

For the CDR3, the DNA is TGTGCCATCAGTGATTTAGGGGGGGCGTCAGATACGCAGTATTTT. This gives the protein CAISDLGGASDTQYF. J is TRBJ2-3 and V is TRBV10-3; D may be TRBD2 (7 bases). The CDR3 runs to 15 residues. V lost 3 bases and J lost 4, with 14 bases in between. Germline-derived CDR1 and CDR2 are ENHRY and SYGVKD.

This clonotype turned up a few times. The V gene is TRBV9, the J gene TRBJ1-2, with D possibly being TRBD1 (6 bases). The CDR3 sequence is 15 residues long. V was pared by 3 bases and J by 4 bases, with 16 bases between. The germline V gene has CDR1 SGDLS and CDR2 YYNGEE. The CDR3 spells CASSGAGERGYGYTF. The CDR3 region has the DNA TGTGCCAGCAGCGGCGCAGGGGAACGGGGCTATGGCTACACCTTC.

The chain uses TRBV20-1 and TRBJ2-3; maybe TRBD2 (6 bases). This CDR3 comprises 15 residues. Trimming shortened V by 3 bases and J by 2 bases, and 15 bases separated the two germline ends. Germline lookup yields CDR1 DFQATT and CDR2 SNEGSKA (reference sequence). The CDR3 spells CSASLREPSTDTQYF. DNA of the CDR3: TGCAGTGCTAGCTTGCGGGAACCTTCCACAGATACGCAGTATTTT.

This rearrangement joins TRBV6-2 or TRBV6-3 to TRBJ1-4, with D possibly TRBD1 on 5 matching bases. Germline V gives CDR1 MNHEY, CDR2 SVGEGT. V was trimmed by 7 bases and J by 14 bases, leaving 17 bases between them. The CDR3 spans 12 residues. CDR3 DNA sequence: TGTGCCAGCACCCAGAACCGAGACAGCCTGTTTTTT. Encoded protein: CASTQNRDSLFF.

The chain links TRBV7-3 to TRBJ2-1; 8 bases fit TRBD2. This CDR3 spans 16 amino acids. Germline V gene data show CDR1 as SGHTA and CDR2 as FQGTGA. J lost 0 bases, V lost 5 bases, and 6 bases had no gene match. The CDR3 DNA sequence: TGTGCCAGCAGCCCAATGAGCGGGAGCTCCTACAATGAGCAGTTCTTC. This translates into CASSPMSGSSYNEQFF.

This clonotype was detected only a few times. The chain joins TRBV5-1 to TRBJ1-1; possible D gene TRBD1, 5 bases. V was pared by 4 bases and J by 1 base, with 11 bases between. The CDR3 has 14 residues. The V gene's germline CDR1 is SGHRS and CDR2 YFSETQ. This CDR3 reads CASSAEGANTEAFF. As DNA, the CDR3 is TGCGCCAGCAGCGCGGAAGGGGCGAACACTGAAGCTTTCTTT. The full variable domain, completed using reference TRBV5-1 and TRBJ1-1, is KAGVTQTPRYLIKTRGQQVTLSCSPISGHRSVSWYQQTPGQGLQFLFEYFSETQRNKGNFPGRFSGRQFSNSRSEMNVSTLELGDSALYLCASSAEGANTEAFFGQGTRLTVV.

The chain couples TRBV4-1 to TRBJ1-4; maybe TRBD1 (5 bases). Per the germline V gene, CDR1 is MGHRA and CDR2 is YSYEKL. Between the trimmed V and J ends, which lost 4 bases and 0 bases, there was a span of 9 bases. The CDR3 extends over 15 amino acids. The CDR3 nucleotides are TGCGCCAGCAGCCCAGGGTCCGCAACTAATGAAAAACTGTTTTTT. Translating gives CASSPGSATNEKLFF.

The chain links TRBV11-3 to TRBJ2-7; D may be TRBD1 (6 bases). V was trimmed by 5 bases and J by 0 bases, leaving 17 bases between them. This CDR3 is built from 16 residues. Germline CDR1 is SGHNT and CDR2 is YENEEA. As DNA, the CDR3 is TGTGCCAGCAGCAAACCCGCCAGGGGATACTCCTACGAGCAGTACTTC. It encodes CASSKPARGYSYEQYF.